The entry below describes one T cell receptor beta chain. This entry belongs to a study of blood T cell repertoires in COVID-19. The CDR3 runs to 17 residues. The V gene's germline CDR1 is LNHDA and CDR2 SQIVND (reference sequence). V trimming: 5 bases; J trimming: 7 bases; junction bases outside the gene matches: 8. The repertoire was sequenced with immunoSEQ multiplex PCR; TCRdb's copy has only in-frame clones and lacks some. Counted here are around 55,000 clones, roughly 90% occurring once; the ten biggest clones make up approximately 15%. The source is a human donor with active COVID-19. The donor label of this sample is uncertain. The sequenced sample was peripheral blood. The chain joins TRBV19 to TRBJ2-1; 16 bases are shared with TRBD2. The CDR3 sequence is CASSPGTSGRASNEQFF. The CDR3 bases are TGTGCCAGTAGTCCAGGGACTAGCGGGAGGGCCTCTAATGAGCAGTTCTTC.